The 18 T cell receptor beta chains reported below all come from one sample, sequenced in a study of blood T cell repertoires in COVID-19. Sequencing was performed with immunoSEQ multiplex PCR; in TCRdb, only in-frame clones are kept and a portion is missing. The profile covers approximately 180,000 clones, with about 90% appearing a single time and roughly 21% taken by the ten largest. Source material: peripheral blood. These receptors came from a man aged 60 to 69 with active or convalescent COVID-19.

The rearrangement uses TRBV29-1 and TRBJ2-7; 10 nucleotides match TRBD1. Germline assignment: CDR1 SQVTM and CDR2 ANQGSEA. This CDR3 spans 13 amino acids. V was clipped by 7 bases and J by 2 bases; unmatched bases: 5. The CDR3 loop is CSDRDRGAYEQYF. The DNA of the CDR3 is TGCAGCGACCGGGACAGGGGTGCCTACGAGCAGTACTTC.

The chain has TRBV2 and TRBJ1-2; 10 bases are a match to TRBD1. The CDR3 length is 13 residues. Trimming at V came to 6 bases and at J to 5 bases, leaving 3 bases not matched to a gene. Looked up from germline, CDR1 is SNHLY and CDR2 is FYNNEI. The CDR3 coding sequence is TGTGCCAGCAGAAGACAGGGGGCTTATGGCTACACCTTC. Amino acids: CASRRQGAYGYTF.

This chain connects TRBV2 to TRBJ2-1; 12 bases are shared with TRBD2. The CDR3 sequence is 19 residues long. Trimming removed 2 bases from V and 10 bases from J; junction bases left unmatched: 18. The germline gives CDR1 SNHLY, CDR2 FYNNEI. CDR3 DNA sequence: TGTGCCAGCAGTGAAAGGGCTAGCGGGGGGGCCTGGAGGGATCAGGAGCAGTTCTTC. Translation gives CASSERASGGAWRDQEQFF.

The rearrangement links TRBV6-1 to TRBJ2-1; TRBD1 matches 9 bases. From germline, CDR1 is MNHNS and CDR2 SASEGT. The V segment lost 3 bases and the J segment 7 bases; nucleotides outside the gene matches: 7. The CDR3 consists of 15 residues. CDR3 DNA: TGTGCCAGCAGTGACCTAGGGACAGGGTGGAATGAGCAGTTCTTC. Its protein is CASSDLGTGWNEQFF.

The rearrangement joins TRBV6-5 to TRBJ1-2; the D is unclear. V was cut by 0 bases and J by 6 bases, with 14 bases left in between. The CDR3 runs 15 residues. Germline V lookup: CDR1 MNHEY, CDR2 SVGAGI. CDR3 in amino acids: CASSYSIKTVDGYTF. The DNA for the CDR3 is TGTGCCAGCAGTTACTCGATAAAAACGGTCGATGGCTACACCTTC.

This chain uses TRBV11-2 with TRBJ1-2, with a weak D call TRBD1 (5 bases). Looked up from germline, CDR1 is SGHAT and CDR2 is FQNNGV. V dropped 1 base and J dropped 6 bases, with 15 bases sitting between them. The length of the CDR3 is 15 residues. The CDR3 nucleotides read TGTGCCAGCAGCTTAGTGGCGGGGGTGCGGAATGGCTACACCTTC. This sequence encodes CASSLVAGVRNGYTF.

This chain connects TRBV5-1 to TRBJ2-3; TRBD2 is a possible D gene (6 bases). The germline gives CDR1 SGHRS, CDR2 YFSETQ. V shed 5 bases and J shed 2 bases, with 18 bases lying between them. This CDR3 has 16 residues. This CDR3 is CASRNLGTPFTDTQYF. The CDR3 nucleotides are TGCGCCAGCAGGAATCTCGGGACTCCATTCACAGATACGCAGTATTTT. The variable domain in full, with the rest retrieved from reference TRBV5-1 and TRBJ2-3, is KAGVTQTPRYLIKTRGQQVTLSCSPISGHRSVSWYQQTPGQGLQFLFEYFSETQRNKGNFPGRFSGRQFSNSRSEMNVSTLELGDSALYLCASRNLGTPFTDTQYFGPGTRLTVL.

This clone was recorded a few times. In the same sample, other DNA sequences code for this CDR3. CDR3 DNA sequence: TGTGCCAGCAGTTATGGGGGGGGTGAAAAACTGTTTTTT. Amino acids: CASSYGGGEKLFF. The chain uses TRBV6-5 and TRBJ1-4; D is possibly TRBD1 (5 bases). This CDR3 comprises 13 residues. V lost 3 bases and J lost 7, with 9 bases in between. Germline CDR1 and CDR2: MNHEY and SVGAGI.

The chain employs TRBV6-5 and TRBJ2-2, with 10 bases aligning to TRBD1. V shed 6 bases, J shed 4 bases, and the junction held 5 bases outside the gene matches. The CDR3 sequence is 15 residues long. Germline V gives CDR1 MNHEY, CDR2 SVGAGI. CDR3 amino acids: CASSRDRGGTGELFF. The CDR3 DNA reads as TGTGCCAGCAGCCGGGACAGGGGTGGCACCGGGGAGCTGTTTTTT.

The chain is built from TRBV7-9 and TRBJ1-5; 8 bases are a match to TRBD1. The CDR3 length is 16 residues. V lost 5 bases to trimming and J lost 1 base; unmatched junction nucleotides: 7. Germline CDR1 SEHNR, CDR2 FQNEAQ (reference sequence). The CDR3: CASSPKDRGSNQPQHF. DNA for the CDR3: TGTGCCAGCAGCCCCAAAGACAGGGGCAGCAATCAGCCCCAGCATTTT.

A note on this clone: Other nucleotide sequences in the sample specify the same CDR3. The V call is TRBV19, the J call TRBJ1-2, with D perhaps matching TRBD1 (6 bases). Germline-derived CDR1 and CDR2 are LNHDA and SQIVND (reference sequence). V shed 8 bases and J shed 0 bases, with 16 bases lying between them. CDR3 length: 15 residues. CDR3 region: CASSSGQLTNYGYTF. As DNA, the CDR3 is TGTGCCAGTTCTAGCGGACAGCTAACTAACTATGGCTACACCTTC.

The chain has TRBV6-5 and TRBJ2-7; D is perhaps TRBD1 (5 bases). The germline CDR1 and CDR2 sequences are MNHEY and SVGAGI. There are 15 residues in the CDR3. V was cut by 0 bases and J by 3 bases, with 12 bases left in between. The CDR3 DNA reads TGTGCCAGCAGTTACTCGACAGCAGGGATCTACGAGCAGTACTTC. This sequence encodes CASSYSTAGIYEQYF.

Only a few counts were recorded for this clone. V usage is TRBV25-1 and J usage is TRBJ2-5, with D possibly matching TRBD2 (5 bases). The ends were cut back, 4 bases at V and 5 bases at J, with 8 bases in the middle. Germline V lookup: CDR1 MGHDK, CDR2 SYGVNS. The CDR3 totals 12 residues. CDR3 in amino acids: CASSGGSETQYF. CDR3 in DNA: TGTGCCAGCAGTGGAGGGTCGGAGACCCAGTACTTC. Full variable domain (remainder filled in from reference TRBV25-1 and TRBJ2-5): EADIYQTPRYLVIGTGKKITLECSQTMGHDKMYWYQQDPGMELHLIHYSYGVNSTEKGDLSSESTVSRIRTEHFPLTLESARPSHTSQYLCASSGGSETQYFGPGTRLLVL.

The gene calls are TRBV5-1 and TRBJ1-2; D unclear. Germline V gene sequence: CDR1 SGHRS, CDR2 YFSETQ. The ends were cut back, 0 bases at V and 1 base at J, with 13 bases in the middle. This CDR3 has 16 amino acids. The CDR3 region is CASSLEVGTGNYGYTF. CDR3 nucleotides: TGCGCCAGCAGCTTGGAAGTAGGAACGGGTAACTATGGCTACACCTTC. Using reference TRBV5-1 and TRBJ1-2 for the parts outside the CDR3, the full variable domain is KAGVTQTPRYLIKTRGQQVTLSCSPISGHRSVSWYQQTPGQGLQFLFEYFSETQRNKGNFPGRFSGRQFSNSRSEMNVSTLELGDSALYLCASSLEVGTGNYGYTFGSGTRLTVV.

This chain uses TRBV2 with TRBJ2-7; no clear D gene. CDR1 and CDR2 from the germline V gene are SNHLY and FYNNEI. The CDR3 runs to 12 residues. The V gene lost 7 bases and the J gene lost 2 bases, with 9 bases spanning the gap. The CDR3, as DNA: TGTGCCAGCACTTACAGAACCTACGAGCAGTACTTC. As protein: CASTYRTYEQYF.

This chain connects TRBV2 to TRBJ2-5; 8 nucleotides line up with TRBD2. Per germline, CDR1 SNHLY and CDR2 FYNNEI. This CDR3 comprises 15 residues. J gave up 4 bases and V 7 bases, and 11 bases lay outside the gene matches. CDR3 DNA sequence: TGTGCCAGCACCGGGCCCGGGGGGGCCTTAGAGACCCAGTACTTC. Its protein is CASTGPGGALETQYF. The whole variable domain, filled in from reference TRBV2 and TRBJ2-5, reads EPEVTQTPSHQVTQMGQEVILRCVPISNHLYFYWYRQILGQKVEFLVSFYNNEISEKSEIFDDQFSVERPDGSNFTLKIRSTKLEDSAMYFCASTGPGGALETQYFGPGTRLLVL.

CDR3 coding DNA: TGCGCCAGCAGCCCAGAGGTTGAAAACTATGGCTACACCTTC. Translated, it gives CASSPEVENYGYTF. The V call is TRBV5-1, the J call TRBJ1-2; no definite D call. The V gene lost 4 bases and the J gene lost 2 bases, with 12 bases spanning the gap. Germline lookup yields CDR1 SGHRS and CDR2 YFSETQ. The CDR3 has 14 amino acids.

This rearrangement joins TRBV20-1 to TRBJ2-3; D unclear. Germline CDR1 and CDR2: DFQATT and SNEGSKA (reference sequence). V was trimmed by 5 bases and J by 8 bases, leaving 11 bases between them. This CDR3 comprises 11 residues. In DNA, the CDR3 is TGCAGTGCTGCCCCCCTAGGTACGCAGTATTTT. Protein sequence: CSAAPLGTQYF.